The 9 T cell receptor beta chains below were found in one sample sequenced in a study of T-cell memory formation after mild COVID-19. MiXCR, run by TCRdb on the 5' RACE reads, gives a single entry per CDR3 protein. The sample shows under 110,000 distinct CDR3 sequences, 15% to 20% of them seen only once. Sequences were obtained from PBMCs or a T cell subset sorted from them (not recorded which). The receptors come from an adult woman who had mild COVID-19 (a few samples of this study predate the infection). Cell type and time point are not known.

The chain employs TRBV4-1 and TRBJ1-2, with 7 bases fitting TRBD1. Germline lookup yields CDR1 MGHRA and CDR2 YSYEKL. The ends lost 3 bases at V and 4 bases at J; junction bases unmatched: 2. The length of the CDR3 is 13 residues. The CDR3 protein is CASSHRDSYGYTF. CDR3 DNA: TGCGCCAGCAGCCACCGGGACAGCTATGGCTACACCTTC.

The gene calls are TRBV25-1 and TRBJ1-5; D is possibly TRBD1 (5 bases). The germline CDR1 and CDR2 sequences are MGHDK and SYGVNS. This CDR3 is built from 13 residues. V gave up 3 bases and J gave up 5 bases, with 8 bases separating them. The CDR3 DNA is TGTGCCAGCAGTGATTGGGGGGATCAGCCCCAGCATTTT. Its protein is CASSDWGDQPQHF.

V is TRBV23-1 and J is TRBJ2-3; TRBD1 is a possible D gene (6 bases). TRBV23-1 is sorted into the ORF group, with uncertain function. This CDR3 comprises 16 residues. V lost 3 bases and J lost 1, with 14 bases in between. Written as DNA, the CDR3 is TGCGCCAGCAGTCAGCATCTGCCAGGGGGCACAGATACGCAGTATTTT. As protein: CASSQHLPGGTDTQYF.

This clonotype showed up just a few times. This chain connects TRBV3-1 to TRBJ2-3; D is undetermined. Germline V gene sequence: CDR1 LGHDT, CDR2 YNNKEL (reference sequence). The CDR3 totals 14 residues. V shed 2 bases and J shed 0 bases, with 6 bases lying between them. CDR3 nucleotide sequence: TGTGCCAGCAGCCAATCTTACAGCACAGATACGCAGTATTTT. This translates into CASSQSYSTDTQYF.

The V gene is TRBV9, the J gene TRBJ2-7; 14 bases fit TRBD2. The CDR3 length is 15 residues. J was trimmed by 2 bases and V by 3 bases; bases with no gene match: 1. Germline-derived CDR1 and CDR2 are SGDLS and YYNGEE. DNA of the CDR3: TGTGCCAGCAGCGCGACTAGCGGGAGGGCCTACGAGCAGTACTTC. Encoded protein: CASSATSGRAYEQYF.

This clonotype showed up just a few times. The V gene is TRBV7-8, the J gene TRBJ1-1, with a weak D call TRBD1 (5 bases). With 1 base removed from V and 1 base from J, the gap between germline ends came to 7 bases. The CDR3 spans 14 residues. Germline V gene lookup returns CDR1 SGHVS and CDR2 FQNEAQ. For the CDR3, the DNA is TGTGCCAGCAGCTTAGAGGGACGGAACACTGAAGCTTTCTTT. Amino acids: CASSLEGRNTEAFF.

This clonotype has more than one count but fewer than ten. The chain recombines TRBV29-1 with TRBJ1-1; TRBD1 aligns across 7 bases. This CDR3 comprises 13 residues. Germline trimming cut 4 bases from V and 3 bases from J; bases unmatched to any gene: 5. Germline CDR1 and CDR2: SQVTM and ANQGSEA. This CDR3 reads CSVAGGEDTEAFF. CDR3 nucleotides: TGCAGCGTTGCAGGGGGAGAGGACACTGAAGCTTTCTTT.

V usage is TRBV29-1 and J usage is TRBJ1-1, with TRBD1 matching 8 bases. The CDR3 is 14 residues long. From germline, CDR1 is SQVTM and CDR2 ANQGSEA. V trimming: 3 bases; J trimming: 11 bases; junction bases outside the gene matches: 14. The DNA for the CDR3 is TGCAGCGTTGAGGTGCCCGGACAGGGTCCAGTGGCTTTCTTT. Its translation is CSVEVPGQGPVAFF.

This clonotype occurred a few times. The rearrangement links TRBV7-3 to TRBJ1-2, with 9 bases aligning to TRBD1. V lost 3 bases and J lost 8; bases outside the gene matches: 7. CDR3 length equals 14 residues. Germline V gives CDR1 SGHTA, CDR2 FQGTGA. CDR3 protein: CASSLGGQGLGYTF. The CDR3 bases are TGTGCCAGCAGCTTGGGAGGACAGGGGCTAGGCTACACCTTC.